The 11 T cell receptor beta chains below were found in one sample sequenced in a study of shared clonotypes between healthy human individuals. Profiled with immunoSEQ multiplex PCR; TCRdb holds only in-frame clones, not every one. The sample includes millions of clones, 90% to 95% of them seen just once. Source material: naive CD4+ T cells from PBMCs. Subset denoted: CD45RA+ positively selected. Every receptor here comes from a young man in good health. Some clones in this sample may be carry-over from other donors' samples.

This chain links TRBV5-6 with TRBJ1-4; D may be TRBD1 (5 bases). The germline gives CDR1 SGHDT, CDR2 YYEEEE. The CDR3 covers 16 residues. V lost 4 bases and J 8 bases, leaving 21 bases between the germline ends. CDR3 sequence (DNA): TGTGCCAGCAGCGGAGGCTCTTTAGGGGCAGGAGAAAAACTGTTTTTT. Protein: CASSGGSLGAGEKLFF. The entire variable domain, with the rest obtained from reference TRBV5-6 and TRBJ1-4, is as follows: DAGVTQSPTHLIKTRGQQVTLRCSPKSGHDTVSWYQQALGQGPQFIFQYYEEEERQRGNFPDRFSGHQFPNYSSELNVNALLLGDSALYLCASSGGSLGAGEKLFFGSGTQLSVL.

The chain is built from TRBV5-4 and TRBJ2-7; D gene ambiguous. The CDR3 is 11 amino acids. Germline-derived CDR1 and CDR2 are SGHNT and YYREEE (reference sequence). The V end was cut by 2 bases, the J end by 5 bases, with 5 bases between. The DNA for the CDR3 is TGTGCCAGCAGCTTTGGCGACGAGCAGTACTTC. Translated, it gives CASSFGDEQYF.

The rearrangement uses TRBV6-6 and TRBJ2-7; D uncertain. The V gene's germline CDR1 is MNHNY and CDR2 SVGAGI (reference sequence). The CDR3 has 14 amino acids. Trimming removed 6 bases from V and 0 bases from J, with 12 bases in between. CDR3 DNA sequence: TGTGCCAGCAGGAGAGCCGAGAGCTCCTACGAGCAGTACTTC. Translated, it gives CASRRAESSYEQYF.

The CDR3 loop reads CASSESNRDLGTGELFF. CDR3 in DNA: TGCGCCAGCAGTGAGTCCAACAGGGATCTAGGAACCGGGGAGCTGTTTTTT. The chain employs TRBV10-1 and TRBJ2-2; D is perhaps TRBD1 (6 bases). Germline CDR1 WNHNN, CDR2 SYGVQD (reference sequence). This CDR3 is 17 amino acids long. V was clipped by 0 bases and J by 5 bases, with 16 bases between them.

The gene calls are TRBV10-3 and TRBJ2-2; D possibly corresponds to TRBD2 (6 bases). The CDR3 is made up of 16 amino acids. Germline V gene data show CDR1 as ENHRY and CDR2 as SYGVKD. Trimming pared 6 bases from V and 7 bases from J, leaving 21 bases between. The CDR3 DNA reads as TGTGCCATCAGCTCCCTCGGTGGAGGGGAGAACGGGGAGCTGTTTTTT. Residues: CAISSLGGGENGELFF.

This clone was counted a single time. V and J are TRBV7-3 and TRBJ2-2; D is ambiguous. The V gene lost 5 bases and the J gene lost 7 bases, with 8 bases spanning the gap. This CDR3 has 12 residues. Per germline, CDR1 SGHTA and CDR2 FQGTGA. The CDR3 DNA reads TGTGCCAGCAGCCGAAGCGACGGGGAGCTGTTTTTT. This encodes CASSRSDGELFF. The variable domain in full, with the rest retrieved from reference TRBV7-3 and TRBJ2-2, is GAGVSQTPSNKVTEKGKYVELRCDPISGHTALYWYRQSLGQGPEFLIYFQGTGAADDSGLPNDRFFAVRPEGSVSTLKIQRTERGDSAVYLCASSRSDGELFFGEGSRLTVL.

The J gene is TRBJ1-3, the V gene TRBV10-3, with D hard to call. The CDR3 extends over 18 amino acids. From germline, CDR1 is ENHRY and CDR2 SYGVKD. V gave up 6 bases and J gave up 6 bases, with 27 bases separating them. The CDR3: CAISRHSDTTGVKNTIYF. CDR3 in DNA: TGTGCCATCAGCCGACATTCCGACACAACTGGGGTCAAAAACACCATATATTTT.

V is TRBV27 and J is TRBJ1-2; 7 bases align to TRBD1. This CDR3 has 13 residues. Germline CDR1 is MNHEY and CDR2 is SMNVEV (reference sequence). J lost 8 bases, V lost 5 bases, and 8 bases had no gene match. CDR3 bases: TGTGCCAGCAGTCCACGGACAGGCAGGGGCTACACCTTC. This gives the protein CASSPRTGRGYTF.

The chain has TRBV6-4 and TRBJ2-1; D gene unclear. Germline CDR1 is MRHNA and CDR2 is SNTAGT. CDR3 length: 16 amino acids. The ends were cut back, 0 bases at V and 0 bases at J, with 9 bases in the middle. The CDR3 region is CASSDSSTHSYNEQFF. CDR3 DNA sequence: TGTGCCAGCAGTGACTCAAGTACCCACTCCTACAATGAGCAGTTCTTC.

This CDR3 reads CASSSSHTDTQYF. In DNA form, the CDR3 reads TGCGCCAGCAGCTCATCCCACACAGATACGCAGTATTTT. This chain joins TRBV5-1 and TRBJ2-3; no firm D call. The CDR3 is 13 residues long. The germline CDR1 and CDR2 sequences are SGHRS and YFSETQ. V gave up 3 bases and J gave up 2 bases, with 7 bases separating them. Variable domain in full (rest from reference TRBV5-1 and TRBJ2-3): KAGVTQTPRYLIKTRGQQVTLSCSPISGHRSVSWYQQTPGQGLQFLFEYFSETQRNKGNFPGRFSGRQFSNSRSEMNVSTLELGDSALYLCASSSSHTDTQYFGPGTRLTVL.

The genes are TRBV15 and TRBJ1-2; no reliable D call. In germline, CDR1 is LNHNV, CDR2 YYDKDF (reference sequence). CDR3 length: 13 amino acids. Trimming stripped 1 base from V and 6 bases from J, with 9 bases between. CDR3 DNA sequence: TGTGCCACCAGCAGAGGTACAGACGATGGCTACACCTTC. Translating gives CATSRGTDDGYTF.